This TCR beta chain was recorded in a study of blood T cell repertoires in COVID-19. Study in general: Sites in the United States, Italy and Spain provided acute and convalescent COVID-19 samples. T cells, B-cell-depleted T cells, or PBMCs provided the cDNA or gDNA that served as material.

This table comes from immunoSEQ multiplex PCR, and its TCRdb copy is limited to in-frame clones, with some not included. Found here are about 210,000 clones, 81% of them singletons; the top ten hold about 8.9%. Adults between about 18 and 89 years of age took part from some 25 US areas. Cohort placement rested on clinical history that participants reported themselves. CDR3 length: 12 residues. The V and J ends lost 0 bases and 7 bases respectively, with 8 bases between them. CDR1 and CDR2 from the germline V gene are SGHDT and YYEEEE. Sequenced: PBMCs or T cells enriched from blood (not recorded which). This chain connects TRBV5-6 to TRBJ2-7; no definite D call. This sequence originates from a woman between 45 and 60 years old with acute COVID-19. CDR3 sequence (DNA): TGTGCCAGCAGCTTGGGGGTCGGGGAGCAGTACTTC. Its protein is CASSLGVGEQYF.